These T cell receptor beta chains were read from a single sample in a study of T cell responses to AZD1222 COVID-19 vaccine. Some clones are missing from TCRdb's copy, which holds only in-frame ones; the method was immunoSEQ multiplex PCR. The table lists about 140,000 clones, approximately 90% of them singletons, with 2.8% in the top ten. Sequences were derived from peripheral blood, sampled on day 0 of AZD1222 vaccination. The source is an adult in good health. CDR3s include the opening cysteine and the closing phenylalanine or tryptophan. A D gene is named only where the DNA matches it firmly. Not every row has a clone size; where given, it reads once, few, many or a size class.

-	TRBV18	-	TRBJ1-1	TGTGCCAGCTCACGTGGGGAGAGAGCTGAAGCTTTCTTT	CASSRGERAEAFF
-	TRBV7-9	-	TRBJ2-3	TGTGCCAGCAGCCTGGGGGAAGATACGCAGTATTTT	CASSLGEDTQYF
-	TRBV2	-	TRBJ2-7	TGTGCCAGCAGTGAATCACAGCGAACTTTCTACGAGCAGTACTTC	CASSESQRTFYEQYF
TRBD1	TRBV18	-	TRBJ1-6	TGTGCCAGCCAAAATTCCCGGACAGGGGTAAATTCACCCCTCCACTTT	CASQNSRTGVNSPLHF
-	TRBV19	-	TRBJ1-5	TGTGCCAGTAGTCTGCTTTTCGATAGCAATCAGCCCCAGCATTTT	CASSLLFDSNQPQHF
-	TRBV27	once	TRBJ2-7	TGTGCCAGCAGTCCCACCCCCGGTAGTCCCACCGCCCGGCAGTACTTC	CASSPTPGSPTARQYF
-	TRBV19	-	TRBJ1-3	TGTGCCAGTAGAGACAGCCAGACCTTCTCTGGAAACACCATATATTTT	CASRDSQTFSGNTIYF
TRBD2	TRBV5-1	-	TRBJ2-3	TGCGCCAGCAGCTTGGACACTAGCGGGGGGGCTACGAATACGCAGTATTTT	CASSLDTSGGATNTQYF
-	TRBV2	-	TRBJ2-1	TGTGCCAGCGCCCAACGACCCTACAATGAGCAGTTCTTC	CASAQRPYNEQFF
-	TRBV5-5	-	TRBJ1-1	TGTGCCAGCAGCCCGGCCCCCAAAGGAGGGAACACTGAAGCTTTCTTT	CASSPAPKGGNTEAFF
-	TRBV3-1/TRBV3-2	once	TRBJ1-3	TGTGCCAGCAGCTCCGGGACAAAAAGAAACACCATATATTTT	CASSSGTKRNTIYF
-	TRBV15	-	TRBJ1-5	TGTGCCACCAGCAGAGATAGGGCGGGCAATCAGCCCCAGCATTTT	CATSRDRAGNQPQHF
TRBD2	TRBV5-4	-	TRBJ2-3	TGTGCCAGCAGCTTGGGGACTAGCAGTTCGGATACGCAGTATTTT	CASSLGTSSSDTQYF
-	TRBV11-3	-	TRBJ1-2	TGTGCCAGCAGCCTAGACGGCTATACTAACTATGGCTACACCTTC	CASSLDGYTNYGYTF